The rows below give T cell receptor beta chains drawn from one sample of a study of cytomegalovirus exposure and HLA in healthy donors. The method was immunoSEQ multiplex PCR; TCRdb's version includes in-frame clones alone and lacks a portion of them. Of about 160,000 clones listed, 82% are singletons. The sequencing sample was made of PBMCs. These TCRs come from a girl aged 5 to 17 in good health and CMV-seropositive. The CDR3 runs from the conserved cysteine through the conserved F or W. A D gene is named only where the DNA matches it firmly. Rows give clone size only sometimes, using once, few, many, or a class for an expanded clone.

D gene,V gene,J gene,CDR3 length,clone size,CDR3 DNA,CDR3 protein
TRBD1,TRBV2,TRBJ1-1,16,NA,TGTGCCAGCACCTGGTTGGGACAGGGGGGAAACACTGAAGCTTTCTTT,CASTWLGQGGNTEAFF
TRBD2,TRBV5-4,TRBJ2-1,19,NA,TGTGCCAGCAGCACCGGGGGCGGGGGACTAGCGGGGGTAATGTATGAGCAGTTCTTC,CASSTGGGGLAGVMYEQFF
TRBD1,TRBV19,TRBJ2-7,12,once,TGTGCCAGTAGTGGGGACAGCTACGAGCAGTACTTC,CASSGDSYEQYF
TRBD1,TRBV7-9,TRBJ1-2,12,few,TGTGCCAGCAGCCAAGGACAGGACGGCTACACCTTC,CASSQGQDGYTF
TRBD1,TRBV5-1,TRBJ1-5,14,once,TGCGCCAGCAGCACTGGGACAGGCGAGGGGCCCCAGCATTTT,CASSTGTGEGPQHF
TRBD1,TRBV10-3,TRBJ1-2,13,NA,TGTGCCATGGTACAGGGGGCAAGTACTGGCTACACCTTC,CAMVQGASTGYTF
TRBD2,TRBV2,TRBJ2-5,13,few,TGTGCCAGCAGTGAGGGGGGGGTAGAGACCCAGTACTTC,CASSEGGVETQYF
TRBD1,TRBV18,TRBJ1-5,15,NA,TGTGCCAGCTCACAAGGGGGACAGGGCAATCAGCCCCAGCATTTT,CASSQGGQGNQPQHF
TRBD2,TRBV2,TRBJ2-7,13,NA,TGTGCCAGTGAAACTAGCGGGATTTCCGAGCAGTACTTC,CASETSGISEQYF
TRBD2,TRBV7-6,TRBJ2-7,14,NA,TGTGCCAGCAGTCAGCTAGCGGGGGACTACGAGCAGTACTTC,CASSQLAGDYEQYF
NA,TRBV29-1,TRBJ1-1,13,NA,TGCAGCGTCAAACGAATGAGAAACACTGAAGCTTTCTTT,CSVKRMRNTEAFF
NA,TRBV9,TRBJ1-3,16,NA,TGTGCCAGCAGCTCTCGGACCGGGACGGGGGAAAACACCATATATTTT,CASSSRTGTGENTIYF
NA,TRBV4-3,TRBJ2-3,16,NA,TGCGCCAGCAGCCAAGATCTGCAGACACCGACAGATACGCAGTATTTT,CASSQDLQTPTDTQYF
NA,TRBV6-5,TRBJ2-5,11,NA,TGTGCCAGCAAAGAGGGAGAGACCCAGTACTTC,CASKEGETQYF
TRBD1,TRBV4-3,TRBJ1-1,15,NA,TGCGCCAGCAGCCAAGACAGGGGGCCTCTACCTGAAGCTTTCTTT,CASSQDRGPLPEAFF
TRBD1,TRBV11-2,TRBJ2-7,16,NA,TGTGCCAGCAGCCCCGGTAGGGACAGAACCTCCTACGAGCAGTACTTC,CASSPGRDRTSYEQYF
TRBD1,TRBV7-9,TRBJ2-6,18,NA,TGTTCCAGCAGCTGGACAGGGTCCGGGGGATCTGGGGCCAACGTCCTGACTTTC,CSSSWTGSGGSGANVLTF
TRBD2,TRBV7-3,TRBJ2-1,14,once,TGTGCCAGCAGCTTAACTAGCGGGTCCAATGAGCAGTTCTTC,CASSLTSGSNEQFF